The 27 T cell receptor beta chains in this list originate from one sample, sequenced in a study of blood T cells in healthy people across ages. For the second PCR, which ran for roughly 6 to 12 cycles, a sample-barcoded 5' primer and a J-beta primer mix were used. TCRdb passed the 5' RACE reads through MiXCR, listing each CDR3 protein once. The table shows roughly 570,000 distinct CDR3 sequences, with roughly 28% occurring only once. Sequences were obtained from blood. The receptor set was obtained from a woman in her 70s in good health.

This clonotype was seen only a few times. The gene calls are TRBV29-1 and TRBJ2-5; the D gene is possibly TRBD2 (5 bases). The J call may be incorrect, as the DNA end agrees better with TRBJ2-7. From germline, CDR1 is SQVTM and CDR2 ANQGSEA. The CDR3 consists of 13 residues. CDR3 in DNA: TGCAGCGTTGAGGATCATTCCGGGGACGAGCAGTACTTC. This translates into CSVEDHSGDEQYF.

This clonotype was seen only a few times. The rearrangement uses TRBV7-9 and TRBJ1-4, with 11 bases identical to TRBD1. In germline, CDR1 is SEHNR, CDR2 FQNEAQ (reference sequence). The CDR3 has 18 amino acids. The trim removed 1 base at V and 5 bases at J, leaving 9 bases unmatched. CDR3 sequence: CASSLGWTGGLTNEKLFF. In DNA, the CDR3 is TGTGCCAGCAGCTTAGGATGGACAGGGGGCCTAACCAATGAAAAACTGTTTTTT.

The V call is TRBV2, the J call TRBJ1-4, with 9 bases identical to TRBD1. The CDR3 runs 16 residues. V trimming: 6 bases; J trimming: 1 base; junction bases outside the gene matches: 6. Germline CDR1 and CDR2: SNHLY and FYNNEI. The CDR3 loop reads CASRIQGARTNEKLFF. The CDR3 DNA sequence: TGTGCCAGCAGGATACAGGGGGCCCGAACTAATGAAAAACTGTTTTTT.

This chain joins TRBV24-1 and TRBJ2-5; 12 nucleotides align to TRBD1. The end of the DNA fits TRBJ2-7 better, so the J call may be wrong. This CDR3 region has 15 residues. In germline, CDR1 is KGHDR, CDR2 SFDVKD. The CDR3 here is CATSDPGTGGNEQYF. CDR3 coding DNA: TGTGCCACCAGTGACCCCGGGACAGGGGGCAACGAGCAGTACTTC.

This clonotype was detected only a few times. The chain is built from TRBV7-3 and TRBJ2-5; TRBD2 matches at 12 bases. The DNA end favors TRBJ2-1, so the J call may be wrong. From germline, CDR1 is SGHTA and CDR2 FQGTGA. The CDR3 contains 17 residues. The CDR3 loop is CASSLTFRLAGENEQFF. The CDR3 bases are TGTGCCAGCAGCTTAACGTTTAGACTAGCGGGGGAGAATGAGCAGTTCTTC.

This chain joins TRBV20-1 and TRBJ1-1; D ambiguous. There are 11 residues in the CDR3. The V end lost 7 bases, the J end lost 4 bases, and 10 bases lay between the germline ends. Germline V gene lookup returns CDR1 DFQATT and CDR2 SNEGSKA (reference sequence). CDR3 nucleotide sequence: TGCAGTGTAACCGAGGGCACTGAAGCTTTCTTT. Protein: CSVTEGTEAFF.

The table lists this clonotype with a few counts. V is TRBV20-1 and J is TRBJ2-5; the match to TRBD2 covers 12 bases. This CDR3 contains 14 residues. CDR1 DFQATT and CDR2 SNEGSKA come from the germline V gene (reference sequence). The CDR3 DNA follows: TGCAGCCCATCTAGCGGGGGGGCCCAAGAGACCCAGTACTTC. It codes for CSPSSGGAQETQYF.

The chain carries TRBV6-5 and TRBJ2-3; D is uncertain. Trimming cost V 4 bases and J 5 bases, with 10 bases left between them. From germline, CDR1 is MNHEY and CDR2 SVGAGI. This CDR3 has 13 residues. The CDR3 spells CASSFLSGDTQYF. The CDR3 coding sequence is TGTGCCAGCAGTTTCCTCTCAGGAGATACGCAGTATTTT.

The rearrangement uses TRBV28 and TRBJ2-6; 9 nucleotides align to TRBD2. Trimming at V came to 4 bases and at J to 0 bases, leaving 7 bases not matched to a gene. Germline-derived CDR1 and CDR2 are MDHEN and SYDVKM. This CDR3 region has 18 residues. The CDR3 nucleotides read TGTGCCAGCAGTTCGTTCGAGCGGGGGGCCTCTGGGGCCAACGTCCTGACTTTC. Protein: CASSSFERGASGANVLTF.

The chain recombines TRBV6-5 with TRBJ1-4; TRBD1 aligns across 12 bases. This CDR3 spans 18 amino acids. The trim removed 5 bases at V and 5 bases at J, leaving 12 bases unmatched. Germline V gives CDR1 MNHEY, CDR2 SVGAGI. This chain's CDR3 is CASSLRRDRGLPNEKLFF. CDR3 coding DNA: TGTGCCAGCAGTCTACGCCGGGACAGGGGGCTTCCGAATGAAAAACTGTTTTTT.

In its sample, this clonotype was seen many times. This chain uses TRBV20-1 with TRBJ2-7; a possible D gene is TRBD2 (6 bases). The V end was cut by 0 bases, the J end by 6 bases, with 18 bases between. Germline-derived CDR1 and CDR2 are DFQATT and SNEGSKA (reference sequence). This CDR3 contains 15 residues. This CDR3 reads CSARDPTSWTAEQYF. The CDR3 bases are TGCAGTGCTAGAGATCCTACTAGCTGGACGGCCGAGCAGTACTTC.

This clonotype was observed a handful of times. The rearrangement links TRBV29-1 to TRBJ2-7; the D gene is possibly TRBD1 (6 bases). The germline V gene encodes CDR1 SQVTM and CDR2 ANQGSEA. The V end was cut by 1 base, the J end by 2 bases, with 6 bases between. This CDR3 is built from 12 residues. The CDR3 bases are TGCAGCGTTGAAGGGGACACCTACGAGCAGTACTTC. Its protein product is CSVEGDTYEQYF.

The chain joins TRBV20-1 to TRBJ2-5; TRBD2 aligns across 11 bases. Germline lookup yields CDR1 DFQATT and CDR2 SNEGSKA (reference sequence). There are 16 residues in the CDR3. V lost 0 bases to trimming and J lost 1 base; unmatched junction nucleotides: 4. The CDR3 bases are TGCAGTGCTAGAGAACCTAGCGGGGGGACCCAAGAGACCCAGTACTTC. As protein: CSAREPSGGTQETQYF.

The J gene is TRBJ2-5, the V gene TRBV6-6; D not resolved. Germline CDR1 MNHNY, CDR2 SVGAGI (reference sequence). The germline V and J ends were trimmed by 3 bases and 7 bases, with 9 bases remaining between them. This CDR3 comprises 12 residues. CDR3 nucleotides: TGTGCCAGCAGTTATCAGGCCGGGACCCAGTACTTC. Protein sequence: CASSYQAGTQYF.

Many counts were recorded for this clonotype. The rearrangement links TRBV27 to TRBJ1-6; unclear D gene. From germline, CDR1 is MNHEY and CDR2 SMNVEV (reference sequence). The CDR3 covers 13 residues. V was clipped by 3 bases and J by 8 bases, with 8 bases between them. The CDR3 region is CASSFGSDSPLHF. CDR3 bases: TGTGCCAGCAGTTTTGGAAGTGATTCACCCCTCCACTTT.

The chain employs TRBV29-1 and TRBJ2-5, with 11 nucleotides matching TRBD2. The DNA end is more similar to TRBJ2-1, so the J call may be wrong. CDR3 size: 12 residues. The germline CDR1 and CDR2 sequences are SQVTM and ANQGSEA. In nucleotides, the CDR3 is TGCAGCGGGACTAGCGGGTCGAGGGCGCAGTTCTTC. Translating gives CSGTSGSRAQFF.

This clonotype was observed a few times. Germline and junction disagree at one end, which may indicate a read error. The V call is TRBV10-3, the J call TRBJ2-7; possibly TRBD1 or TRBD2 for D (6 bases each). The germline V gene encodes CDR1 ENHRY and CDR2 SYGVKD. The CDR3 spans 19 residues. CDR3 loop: CAISEDLIGGVGGSCEQYF. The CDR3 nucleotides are TGTGCCATCAGTGAGGATCTGATCGGAGGTGTGGGGGGCTCCTGCGAGCAGTACTTC.

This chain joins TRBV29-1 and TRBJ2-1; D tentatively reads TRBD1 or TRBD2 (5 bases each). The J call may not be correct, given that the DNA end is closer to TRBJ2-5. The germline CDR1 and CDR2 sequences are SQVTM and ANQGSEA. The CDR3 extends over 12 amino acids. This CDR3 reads CSVDTGTETQYF. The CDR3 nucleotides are TGCAGCGTTGATACGGGGACAGAGACCCAGTACTTC.

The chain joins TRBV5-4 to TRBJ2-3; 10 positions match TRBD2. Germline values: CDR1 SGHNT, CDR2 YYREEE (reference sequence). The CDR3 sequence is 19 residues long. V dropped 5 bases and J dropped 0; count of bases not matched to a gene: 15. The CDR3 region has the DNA TGTGCCAGCAGTCTTAACCCGGTAGCGGGGGGCCTAAGCACAGATACGCAGTATTTT. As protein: CASSLNPVAGGLSTDTQYF.

The CDR3 sequence is CSAWDRGNTIYF. The CDR3 DNA reads TGCAGTGCTTGGGACAGGGGGAACACCATATATTTT. J is TRBJ1-3 and V is TRBV20-1; the match to TRBD1 covers 11 bases. The CDR3 contains 12 residues. Germline assignment: CDR1 DFQATT and CDR2 SNEGSKA (reference sequence). The trim removed 5 bases at V and 7 bases at J, leaving 1 base unmatched.

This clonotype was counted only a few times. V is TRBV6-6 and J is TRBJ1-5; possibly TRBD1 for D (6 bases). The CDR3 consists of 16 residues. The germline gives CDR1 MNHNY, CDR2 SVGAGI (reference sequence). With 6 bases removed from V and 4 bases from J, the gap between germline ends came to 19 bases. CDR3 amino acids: CASSQRGGERNQPQHF. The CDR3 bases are TGTGCCAGCAGCCAAAGGGGGGGCGAAAGGAATCAGCCCCAGCATTTT.

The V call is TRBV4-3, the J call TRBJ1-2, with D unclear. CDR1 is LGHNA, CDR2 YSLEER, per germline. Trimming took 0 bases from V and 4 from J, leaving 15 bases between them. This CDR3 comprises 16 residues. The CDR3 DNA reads TGCGCCAGCAGCCAAGACCATTGGGCACCCGTCTATGGCTACACCTTC. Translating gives CASSQDHWAPVYGYTF.

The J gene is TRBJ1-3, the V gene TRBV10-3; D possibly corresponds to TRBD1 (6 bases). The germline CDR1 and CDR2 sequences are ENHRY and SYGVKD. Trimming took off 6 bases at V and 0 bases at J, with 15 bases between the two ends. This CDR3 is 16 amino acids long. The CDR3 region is CAISPGTKGSGNTIYF. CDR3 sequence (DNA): TGTGCCATCAGCCCCGGGACAAAAGGCTCTGGAAACACCATATATTTT.

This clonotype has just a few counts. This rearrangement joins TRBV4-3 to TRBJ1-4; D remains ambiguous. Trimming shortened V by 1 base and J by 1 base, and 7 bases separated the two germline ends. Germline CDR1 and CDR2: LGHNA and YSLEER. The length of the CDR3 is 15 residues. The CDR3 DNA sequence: TGCGCCAGCAGCCAAGTATGGGGAACTAATGAAAAACTGTTTTTT. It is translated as CASSQVWGTNEKLFF.

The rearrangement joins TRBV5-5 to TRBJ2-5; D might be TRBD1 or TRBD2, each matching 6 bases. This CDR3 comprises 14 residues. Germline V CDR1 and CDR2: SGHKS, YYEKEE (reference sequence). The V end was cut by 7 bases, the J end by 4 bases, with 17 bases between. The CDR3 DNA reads TGTGCCAGCGACCCTTGGGGGGCCCGAGAGACCCAGTACTTC. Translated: CASDPWGARETQYF.

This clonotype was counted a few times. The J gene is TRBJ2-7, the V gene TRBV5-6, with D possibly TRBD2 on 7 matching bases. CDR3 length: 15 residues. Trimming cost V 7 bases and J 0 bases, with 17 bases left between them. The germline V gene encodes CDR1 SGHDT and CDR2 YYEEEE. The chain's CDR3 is CASGRGRGSSYEQYF. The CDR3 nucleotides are TGTGCCAGCGGTCGGGGGCGGGGGAGCTCCTACGAGCAGTACTTC.

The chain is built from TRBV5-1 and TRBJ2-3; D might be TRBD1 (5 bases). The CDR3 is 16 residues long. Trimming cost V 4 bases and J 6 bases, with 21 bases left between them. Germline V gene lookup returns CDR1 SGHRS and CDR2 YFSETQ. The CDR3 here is CASSNQPGRPRDTQYF. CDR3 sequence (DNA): TGCGCCAGCAGCAATCAGCCAGGGCGGCCGAGGGATACGCAGTATTTT.